The T cell receptor (beta chain) under discussion was sequenced for a study of T cell changes during pregnancy in multiple sclerosis. Trimming at V came to 4 bases and at J to 7 bases, leaving 1 base not matched to a gene. Germline-derived CDR1 and CDR2 are LNHNV and YYDKDF (reference sequence). The CDR3 runs 11 residues. Method: immunoSEQ multiplex PCR; TCRdb's copy keeps in-frame clones and lacks some. Of approximately 60,000 clones in the sample, about 91% were seen once. This sample comprised CD4+ T cells from peripheral blood mononuclear cells, obtained in the second trimester of pregnancy. The gene calls are TRBV15 and TRBJ2-7; 7 nucleotides match TRBD1. The sequence was collected from a female donor with multiple sclerosis, enrolled in a pregnancy study. CDR3 protein: CATSTRGEQYF. The CDR3 DNA reads as TGTGCCACCAGCACCAGGGGGGAGCAGTACTTC.